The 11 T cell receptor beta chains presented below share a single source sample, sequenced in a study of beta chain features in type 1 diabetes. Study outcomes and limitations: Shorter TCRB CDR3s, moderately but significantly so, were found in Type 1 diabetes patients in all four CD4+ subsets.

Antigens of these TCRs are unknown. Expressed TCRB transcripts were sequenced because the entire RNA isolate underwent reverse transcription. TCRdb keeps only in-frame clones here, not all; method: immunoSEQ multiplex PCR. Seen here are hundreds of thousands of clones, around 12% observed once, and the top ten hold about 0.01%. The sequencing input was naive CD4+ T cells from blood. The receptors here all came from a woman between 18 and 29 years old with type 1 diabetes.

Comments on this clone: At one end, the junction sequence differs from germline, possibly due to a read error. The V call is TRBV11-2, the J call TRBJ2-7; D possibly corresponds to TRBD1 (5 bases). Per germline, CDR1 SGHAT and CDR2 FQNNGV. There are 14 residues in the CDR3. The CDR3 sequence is CASSLETAPYEQYF. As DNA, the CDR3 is TGTGCCAGCAGTTTAGAGACAGCTCCCTACGAGCAGTACTTC.

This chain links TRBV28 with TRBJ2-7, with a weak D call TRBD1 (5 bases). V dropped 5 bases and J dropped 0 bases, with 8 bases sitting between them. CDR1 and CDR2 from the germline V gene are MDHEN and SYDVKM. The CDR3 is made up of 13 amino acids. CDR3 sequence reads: CASSPTVSYEQYF. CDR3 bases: TGTGCCAGCAGTCCGACAGTCTCCTACGAGCAGTACTTC.

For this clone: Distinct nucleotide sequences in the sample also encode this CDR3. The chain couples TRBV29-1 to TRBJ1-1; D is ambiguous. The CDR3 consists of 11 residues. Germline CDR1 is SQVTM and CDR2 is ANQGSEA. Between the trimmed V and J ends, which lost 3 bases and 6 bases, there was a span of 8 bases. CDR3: CSVDPGAEAFF. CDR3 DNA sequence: TGCAGCGTTGACCCCGGGGCTGAAGCTTTCTTT.

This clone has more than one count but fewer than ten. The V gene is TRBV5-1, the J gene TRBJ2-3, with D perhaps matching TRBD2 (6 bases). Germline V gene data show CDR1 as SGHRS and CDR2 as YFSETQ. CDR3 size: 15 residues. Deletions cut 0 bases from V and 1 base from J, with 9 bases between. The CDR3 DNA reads TGCGCCAGCAGCTTGGTAGGAGGGGGCACAGATACGCAGTATTTT. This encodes CASSLVGGGTDTQYF. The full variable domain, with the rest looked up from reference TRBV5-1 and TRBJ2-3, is KAGVTQTPRYLIKTRGQQVTLSCSPISGHRSVSWYQQTPGQGLQFLFEYFSETQRNKGNFPGRFSGRQFSNSRSEMNVSTLELGDSALYLCASSLVGGGTDTQYFGPGTRLTVL.

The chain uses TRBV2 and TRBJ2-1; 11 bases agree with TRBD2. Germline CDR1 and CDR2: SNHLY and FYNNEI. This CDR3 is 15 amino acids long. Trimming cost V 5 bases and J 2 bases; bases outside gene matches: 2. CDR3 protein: CASSIAGGPYNEQFF. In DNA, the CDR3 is TGTGCCAGCAGTATAGCGGGAGGGCCCTACAATGAGCAGTTCTTC.

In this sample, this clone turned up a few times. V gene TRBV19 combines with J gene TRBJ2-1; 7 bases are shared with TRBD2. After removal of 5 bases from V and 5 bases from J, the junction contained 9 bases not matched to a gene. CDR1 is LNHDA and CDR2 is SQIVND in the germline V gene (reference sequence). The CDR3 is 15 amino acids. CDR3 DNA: TGTGCCAGTAGTCCGGGTTCAGCGGGAAACAATGAGCAGTTCTTC. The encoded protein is CASSPGSAGNNEQFF. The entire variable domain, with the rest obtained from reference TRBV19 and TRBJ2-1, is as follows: DGGITQSPKYLFRKEGQNVTLSCEQNLNHDAMYWYRQDPGQGLRLIYYSQIVNDFQKGDIAEGYSVSREKKESFPLTVTSAQKNPTAFYLCASSPGSAGNNEQFFGPGTRLTVL.

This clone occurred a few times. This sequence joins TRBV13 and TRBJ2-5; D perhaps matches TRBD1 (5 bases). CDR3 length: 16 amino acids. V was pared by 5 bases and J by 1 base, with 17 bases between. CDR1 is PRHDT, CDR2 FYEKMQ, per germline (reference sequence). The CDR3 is CASSPSTRQFQETQYF. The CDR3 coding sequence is TGTGCCAGCAGCCCCTCCACCCGACAGTTCCAAGAGACCCAGTACTTC.

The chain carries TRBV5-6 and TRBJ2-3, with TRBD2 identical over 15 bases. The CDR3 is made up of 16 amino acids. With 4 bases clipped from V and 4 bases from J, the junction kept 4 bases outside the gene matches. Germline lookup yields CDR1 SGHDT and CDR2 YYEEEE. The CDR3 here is CASSVRTSGRADTQYF. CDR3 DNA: TGTGCCAGCAGCGTCCGGACTAGCGGGAGGGCAGATACGCAGTATTTT.

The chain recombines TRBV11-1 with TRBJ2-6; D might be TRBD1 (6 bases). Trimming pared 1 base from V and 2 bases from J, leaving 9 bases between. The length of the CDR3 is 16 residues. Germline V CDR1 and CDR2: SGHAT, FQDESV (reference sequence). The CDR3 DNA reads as TGTGCCAGCAGCTTAGAGAGGGACACTGGGGCCAACGTCCTGACTTTC. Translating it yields CASSLERDTGANVLTF.

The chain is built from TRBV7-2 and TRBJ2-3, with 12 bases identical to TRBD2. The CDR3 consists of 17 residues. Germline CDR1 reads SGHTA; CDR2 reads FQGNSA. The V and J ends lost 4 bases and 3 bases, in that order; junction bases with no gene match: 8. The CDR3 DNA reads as TGTGCCAGCAGCTCCGCTACTCTAGCGGGAGGGACAGATACGCAGTATTTT. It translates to CASSSATLAGGTDTQYF.

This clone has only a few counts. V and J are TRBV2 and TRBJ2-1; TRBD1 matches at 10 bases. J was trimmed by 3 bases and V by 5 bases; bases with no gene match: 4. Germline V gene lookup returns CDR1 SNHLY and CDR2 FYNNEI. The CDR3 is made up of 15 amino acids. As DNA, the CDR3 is TGTGCCAGCAGTAAAGGACAGGGGGTCTACAATGAGCAGTTCTTC. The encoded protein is CASSKGQGVYNEQFF.